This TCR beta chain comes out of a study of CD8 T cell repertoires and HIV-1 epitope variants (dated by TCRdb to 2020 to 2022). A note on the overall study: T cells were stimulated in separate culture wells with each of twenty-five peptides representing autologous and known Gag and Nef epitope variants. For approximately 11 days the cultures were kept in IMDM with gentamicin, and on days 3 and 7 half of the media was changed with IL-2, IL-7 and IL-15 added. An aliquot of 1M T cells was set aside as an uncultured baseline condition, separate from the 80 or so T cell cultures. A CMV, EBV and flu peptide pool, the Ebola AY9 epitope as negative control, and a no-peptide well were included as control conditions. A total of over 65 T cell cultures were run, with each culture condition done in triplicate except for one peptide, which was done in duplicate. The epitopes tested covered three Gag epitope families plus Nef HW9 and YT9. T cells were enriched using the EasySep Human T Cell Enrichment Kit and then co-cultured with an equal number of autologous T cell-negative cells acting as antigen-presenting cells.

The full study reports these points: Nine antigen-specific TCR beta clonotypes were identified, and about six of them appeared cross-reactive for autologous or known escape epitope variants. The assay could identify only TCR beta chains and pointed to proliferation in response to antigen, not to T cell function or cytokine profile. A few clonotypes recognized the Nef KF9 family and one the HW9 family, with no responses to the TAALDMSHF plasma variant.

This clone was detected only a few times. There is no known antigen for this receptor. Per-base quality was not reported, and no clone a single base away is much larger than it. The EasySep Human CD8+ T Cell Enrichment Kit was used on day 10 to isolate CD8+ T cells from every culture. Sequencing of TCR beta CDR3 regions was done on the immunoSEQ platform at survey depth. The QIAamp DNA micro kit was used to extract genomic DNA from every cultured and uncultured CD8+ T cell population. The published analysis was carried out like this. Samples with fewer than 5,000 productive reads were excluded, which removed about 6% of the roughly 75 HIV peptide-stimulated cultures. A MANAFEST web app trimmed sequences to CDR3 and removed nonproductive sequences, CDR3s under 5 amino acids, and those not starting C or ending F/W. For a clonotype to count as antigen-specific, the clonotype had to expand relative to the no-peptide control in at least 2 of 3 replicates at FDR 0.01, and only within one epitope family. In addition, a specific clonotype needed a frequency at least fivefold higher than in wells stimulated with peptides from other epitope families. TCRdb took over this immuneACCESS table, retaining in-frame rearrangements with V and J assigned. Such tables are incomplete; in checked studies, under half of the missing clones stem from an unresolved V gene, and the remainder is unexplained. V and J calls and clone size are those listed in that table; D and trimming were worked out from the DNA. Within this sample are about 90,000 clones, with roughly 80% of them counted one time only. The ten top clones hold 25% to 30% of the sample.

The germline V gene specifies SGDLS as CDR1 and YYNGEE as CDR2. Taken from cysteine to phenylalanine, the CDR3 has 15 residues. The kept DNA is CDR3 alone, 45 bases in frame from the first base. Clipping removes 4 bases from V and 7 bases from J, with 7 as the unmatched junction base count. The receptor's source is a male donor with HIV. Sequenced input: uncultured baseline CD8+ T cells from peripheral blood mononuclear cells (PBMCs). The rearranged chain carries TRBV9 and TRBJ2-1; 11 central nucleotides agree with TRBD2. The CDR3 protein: CASSPTSGSGNEQFF. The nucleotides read TGTGCCAGCAGCCCCACTAGCGGGAGTGGAAATGAGCAGTTCTTC.